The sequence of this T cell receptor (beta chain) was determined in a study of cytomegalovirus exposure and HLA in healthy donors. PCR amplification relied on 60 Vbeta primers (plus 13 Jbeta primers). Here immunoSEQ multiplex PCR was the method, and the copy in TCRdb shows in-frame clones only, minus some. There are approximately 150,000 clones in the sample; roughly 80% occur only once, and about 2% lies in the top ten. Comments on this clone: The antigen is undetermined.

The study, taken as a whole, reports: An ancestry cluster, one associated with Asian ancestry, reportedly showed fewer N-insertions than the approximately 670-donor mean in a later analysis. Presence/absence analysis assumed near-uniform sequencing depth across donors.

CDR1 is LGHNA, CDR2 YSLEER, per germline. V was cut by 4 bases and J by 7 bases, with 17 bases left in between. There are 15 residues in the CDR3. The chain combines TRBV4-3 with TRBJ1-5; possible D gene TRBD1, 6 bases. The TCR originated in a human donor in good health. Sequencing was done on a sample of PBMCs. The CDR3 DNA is TGCGCCAGCAGCCCCTTCCTAGGGGGTGGACAGCCCCAGCATTTT. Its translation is CASSPFLGGGQPQHF.